Below are 32 T cell receptor beta chains sequenced from a single sample in a study of T cell changes during pregnancy in multiple sclerosis. TCRdb keeps only in-frame clones here, not all; method: immunoSEQ multiplex PCR. The sample has about 44,000 clones, roughly 87% seen once. The input for sequencing was CD4+ T cells from peripheral blood mononuclear cells, taken after pregnancy. These receptors came from a female donor with multiple sclerosis, enrolled in a pregnancy study.

A single count supports this clone. The chain is built from TRBV10-1 and TRBJ2-3; maybe TRBD2 (5 bases). Trimming cost V 4 bases and J 8 bases, with 22 bases left between them. Germline values: CDR1 WNHNN, CDR2 SYGVQD (reference sequence). This CDR3 is built from 16 residues. The CDR3: CASSVSRTVGRGTQYF. The CDR3 region has the DNA TGCGCCAGCAGTGTCTCAAGGACCGTTGGACGGGGTACGCAGTATTTT.

The V call is TRBV25-1, the J call TRBJ2-7; D is possibly TRBD2 (6 bases). Trimming removed 2 bases at V and 2 bases at J, with 10 bases between. Germline V gene lookup returns CDR1 MGHDK and CDR2 SYGVNS. The CDR3 totals 14 residues. This CDR3 is CASSEMGGAYEQYF. The DNA for the CDR3 is TGTGCCAGCAGTGAAATGGGAGGAGCCTACGAGCAGTACTTC.

J is TRBJ2-1 and V is TRBV7-9, with 12 bases aligning to TRBD2. This CDR3 has 15 amino acids. Germline V gene sequence: CDR1 SEHNR, CDR2 FQNEAQ (reference sequence). After removal of 7 bases from V and 7 bases from J, the junction contained 8 bases not matched to a gene. CDR3 DNA sequence: TGTGCCAGCACCATGACTAGCGGGAGACTTAATGAGCAGTTCTTC. Amino acid sequence: CASTMTSGRLNEQFF.

The chain links TRBV5-1 to TRBJ2-7; 11 bases fit TRBD1. Unmatched junction bases numbered 7, after V lost 4 bases and J lost 7 bases. The CDR3 runs 14 residues. Germline-derived CDR1 and CDR2 are SGHRS and YFSETQ. CDR3 coding DNA: TGCGCCAGCAGCCCCGGGACAGGGGGATTGGAGCAGTACTTC. The encoded protein is CASSPGTGGLEQYF.

The chain recombines TRBV28 with TRBJ2-7, with TRBD2 matching over 14 bases. CDR1 and CDR2 (germline): MDHEN, SYDVKM. J was trimmed by 0 bases and V by 7 bases; bases with no gene match: 11. The CDR3 extends over 18 amino acids. The CDR3 region is CASTPAGLAGERSYEQYF. Written as DNA, the CDR3 is TGTGCCAGCACCCCCGCGGGACTAGCGGGAGAACGCTCCTACGAGCAGTACTTC.

The rearrangement joins TRBV11-3 to TRBJ2-2, with 10 bases identical to TRBD1. The germline V gene has CDR1 SGHNT and CDR2 YENEEA. The CDR3 loop spans 15 amino acids. V dropped 8 bases and J dropped 7; count of bases not matched to a gene: 10. CDR3: CASRLDRGQGGELFF. The CDR3 coding sequence is TGTGCCAGCCGACTAGACAGGGGGCAAGGCGGGGAGCTGTTTTTT.

This clone was counted only a few times. This rearrangement joins TRBV5-1 to TRBJ2-2; TRBD1 aligns across 8 bases. The V segment lost 7 bases and the J segment 0 bases; nucleotides outside the gene matches: 8. The germline V gene encodes CDR1 SGHRS and CDR2 YFSETQ. CDR3 size: 16 residues. CDR3 nucleotides: TGCGCCAGCCGCCGCGACAGGGGTTCGAACACCGGGGAGCTGTTTTTT. This codes for CASRRDRGSNTGELFF. The variable domain in full, completed from reference TRBV5-1 and TRBJ2-2, reads KAGVTQTPRYLIKTRGQQVTLSCSPISGHRSVSWYQQTPGQGLQFLFEYFSETQRNKGNFPGRFSGRQFSNSRSEMNVSTLELGDSALYLCASRRDRGSNTGELFFGEGSRLTVL.

The chain has TRBV25-1 and TRBJ1-2, with TRBD1 matching 8 bases. The CDR3 is made up of 16 amino acids. Looked up from germline, CDR1 is MGHDK and CDR2 is SYGVNS. V shed 0 bases, J shed 6 bases, and the junction held 9 bases outside the gene matches. CDR3 region: CASSEYSWAGGHGYTF. The CDR3 DNA reads TGTGCCAGCAGTGAATATTCCTGGGCAGGGGGCCATGGCTACACCTTC.

This chain uses TRBV11-1 with TRBJ1-1, with TRBD1 identical over 7 bases. The CDR3 runs to 14 residues. Germline loops: CDR1 SGHAT, CDR2 FQDESV (reference sequence). The trim removed 1 base at V and 4 bases at J, leaving 3 bases unmatched. The CDR3 region has the DNA TGTGCCAGCAGCTTAGGCAGGGGGAGCACTGAAGCTTTCTTT. Translated: CASSLGRGSTEAFF. Full variable domain (remainder filled in from reference TRBV11-1 and TRBJ1-1): EAEVAQSPRYKITEKSQAVAFWCDPISGHATLYWYRQILGQGPELLVQFQDESVVDDSQLPKDRFSAERLKGVDSTLKIQPAELGDSAMYLCASSLGRGSTEAFFGQGTRLTVV.

The chain joins TRBV12-5 to TRBJ2-7; 7 bases are shared with TRBD2. The V gene's germline CDR1 is LGHNT and CDR2 FRNRAP. With V trimmed by 3 bases and J by 3 bases, 2 bases remained unmatched. The CDR3 has 13 amino acids. As DNA, the CDR3 is TGTGCTAGTGGTTTAGGGGACTACTACGAGCAGTACTTC. Translation gives CASGLGDYYEQYF.

The rearrangement uses TRBV4-1 and TRBJ1-4; TRBD1 aligns across 7 bases. Germline V lookup: CDR1 MGHRA, CDR2 YSYEKL. Germline trimming cut 4 bases from V and 8 bases from J; bases unmatched to any gene: 13. The length of the CDR3 is 16 residues. The CDR3 nucleotides read TGCGCCAGCAGCCGAGAGATCACAGGGGTTGGGGAAAAACTGTTTTTT. Translated, it gives CASSREITGVGEKLFF.

This clone was counted once. J is TRBJ1-5 and V is TRBV7-2, with D uncertain. Germline-derived CDR1 and CDR2 are SGHTA and FQGNSA. The CDR3 spans 13 residues. Between the trimmed V and J ends, which lost 1 base and 3 bases, there was a span of 4 bases. The CDR3 is CASSLDYNQPQHF. The CDR3 DNA reads TGTGCCAGCAGCTTAGACTACAATCAGCCCCAGCATTTT.

The V gene is TRBV5-8, the J gene TRBJ2-7, with TRBD2 matching over 8 bases. Germline V lookup: CDR1 SGHTS, CDR2 YDEGEE. V lost 0 bases and J lost 6; bases outside the gene matches: 8. The CDR3 extends over 15 amino acids. In nucleotides, the CDR3 is TGTGCCAGCAGCTTGGAAACCGGGAGGGCCGGCGAGCAGTACTTC. Amino acids: CASSLETGRAGEQYF.

J is TRBJ2-2 and V is TRBV5-1, with unresolved D. V shed 0 bases and J shed 2 bases, with 11 bases lying between them. This CDR3 contains 16 residues. The germline V gene has CDR1 SGHRS and CDR2 YFSETQ. The CDR3 DNA is TGCGCCAGCAGCTTGGGCCGGGTGGTCAACACCGGGGAGCTGTTTTTT. It translates to CASSLGRVVNTGELFF. Full variable domain (missing parts from reference TRBV5-1 and TRBJ2-2): KAGVTQTPRYLIKTRGQQVTLSCSPISGHRSVSWYQQTPGQGLQFLFEYFSETQRNKGNFPGRFSGRQFSNSRSEMNVSTLELGDSALYLCASSLGRVVNTGELFFGEGSRLTVL.

This chain uses TRBV5-1 with TRBJ1-6; the D gene is possibly TRBD1 (6 bases). The V gene lost 4 bases and the J gene lost 10 bases, with 18 bases spanning the gap. This CDR3 comprises 15 residues. Germline CDR1 reads SGHRS; CDR2 reads YFSETQ. CDR3 nucleotides: TGCGCCAGCAGCGAAGAGGACAGCCTGACATCACCCCTCCACTTT. Residues: CASSEEDSLTSPLHF.

The count of this clone is one. The chain carries TRBV28 and TRBJ2-5; TRBD1 agrees at 7 bases. CDR1 MDHEN and CDR2 SYDVKM come from the germline V gene. J gave up 5 bases and V 5 bases, and 5 bases lay outside the gene matches. There are 13 residues in the CDR3. The CDR3 sequence is CASSVGQWETQYF. CDR3 nucleotides: TGTGCCAGCAGTGTGGGACAGTGGGAGACCCAGTACTTC.

The chain recombines TRBV4-1 with TRBJ2-7; unclear D gene. V was clipped by 4 bases and J by 6 bases, with 19 bases between them. Germline loops: CDR1 MGHRA, CDR2 YSYEKL. This CDR3 is 15 amino acids long. CDR3 DNA sequence: TGCGCCAGCAGCCTGAACCCTCACAGATTGGGCGAGCAGTACTTC. As protein: CASSLNPHRLGEQYF.

The chain has TRBV6-4 and TRBJ2-1; unclear D gene. CDR3 size: 13 residues. Looked up from germline, CDR1 is MRHNA and CDR2 is SNTAGT. V lost 6 bases and J 8 bases, leaving 14 bases between the germline ends. The CDR3: CASRMPPSHEQFF. The CDR3 nucleotides are TGTGCCAGCAGAATGCCCCCGAGCCATGAGCAGTTCTTC.

The gene calls are TRBV2 and TRBJ1-2; 7 bases agree with TRBD1. V lost 3 bases to trimming and J lost 6 bases; unmatched junction nucleotides: 4. CDR1 SNHLY and CDR2 FYNNEI come from the germline V gene. The CDR3 length is 13 residues. The CDR3, as DNA: TGTGCCAGCAGTGAGCAGGGGGAACATGGCTACACCTTC. This codes for CASSEQGEHGYTF.

The rearrangement links TRBV19 to TRBJ2-6; 7 bases fit TRBD1. Germline CDR1 reads LNHDA; CDR2 reads SQIVND (reference sequence). The CDR3 runs to 15 residues. V dropped 5 bases and J dropped 6; count of bases not matched to a gene: 7. CDR3 region: CASSYRGPTANVLTF. The CDR3 coding sequence is TGTGCCAGTAGTTACAGGGGACCCACGGCCAACGTCCTGACTTTC.

The rearrangement uses TRBV4-2 and TRBJ2-2; tentatively, D is TRBD1 (6 bases). Germline V gene sequence: CDR1 LGHNA, CDR2 YNFKEQ. V was pared by 3 bases and J by 1 base, with 12 bases between. The length of the CDR3 is 16 residues. The CDR3 bases are TGTGCCAGCAGCCACAACAGGGCCTTGAACACCGGGGAGCTGTTTTTT. It encodes CASSHNRALNTGELFF.

V is TRBV5-1 and J is TRBJ2-2, with 8 bases matching TRBD2. V lost 4 bases, J lost 5 bases, and 7 bases stayed unmatched. Germline V CDR1 and CDR2: SGHRS, YFSETQ. This CDR3 comprises 15 residues. The chain's CDR3 is CASSVAGLVTGELFF. For the CDR3, the DNA is TGCGCCAGCAGCGTAGCGGGACTAGTAACCGGGGAGCTGTTTTTT.

In regard to this clone: Additional DNA sequences in this sample encode the identical CDR3. The V gene is TRBV19, the J gene TRBJ1-4, with D unclear. Trimming cost V 3 bases and J 0 bases, with 8 bases left between them. CDR3 length equals 15 residues. The germline CDR1 and CDR2 sequences are LNHDA and SQIVND (reference sequence). The CDR3, as DNA: TGTGCCAGTAGTATTGGCGGAGCAACTAATGAAAAACTGTTTTTT. Translating it yields CASSIGGATNEKLFF.

The chain uses TRBV28 and TRBJ2-7; D might be TRBD2 (6 bases). The V gene's germline CDR1 is MDHEN and CDR2 SYDVKM. The germline V and J ends were trimmed by 3 bases and 0 bases, with 6 bases remaining between them. CDR3 length equals 13 residues. CDR3 sequence: CASSFGGSYEQYF. DNA of the CDR3: TGTGCCAGCAGTTTCGGGGGCTCCTACGAGCAGTACTTC.

The rearrangement uses TRBV30 and TRBJ1-6, with no clear D. V dropped 6 bases and J dropped 5 bases, with 17 bases sitting between them. The CDR3 has 15 residues. Germline V lookup: CDR1 GTSNPN, CDR2 SVGIG (reference sequence). In DNA, the CDR3 is TGTGCCTGCCCGAACGAAGCTCGCGATAATTCACCCCTCCACTTT. The encoded protein is CACPNEARDNSPLHF.

The chain uses TRBV5-1 and TRBJ1-4; D is possibly TRBD1 (6 bases). CDR1 SGHRS and CDR2 YFSETQ come from the germline V gene. The CDR3 is 15 amino acids. The V gene lost 2 bases and the J gene lost 3 bases, with 11 bases spanning the gap. CDR3 protein: CASSLQGLANEKLFF. CDR3 sequence (DNA): TGCGCCAGCAGCTTACAGGGTTTAGCTAATGAAAAACTGTTTTTT.

This chain connects TRBV28 to TRBJ2-1, with D unclear. V was clipped by 1 base and J by 0 bases, with 10 bases between them. This CDR3 region has 16 residues. Germline loops: CDR1 MDHEN, CDR2 SYDVKM. The CDR3 reads CASSLSSPSSYNEQFF. In DNA, the CDR3 is TGTGCCAGCAGTTTATCATCTCCTAGCTCCTACAATGAGCAGTTCTTC.

The rearrangement links TRBV5-1 to TRBJ2-7, with D tentatively TRBD2 (6 bases). Trimming cost V 0 bases and J 5 bases, with 15 bases left between them. The CDR3 has 15 residues. Per germline, CDR1 SGHRS and CDR2 YFSETQ. In DNA, the CDR3 is TGCGCCAGCAGCTTGGAGATCGGGAGATCCGACGAGCAGTACTTC. Its protein is CASSLEIGRSDEQYF. Complete variable domain (other parts from reference TRBV5-1 and TRBJ2-7): KAGVTQTPRYLIKTRGQQVTLSCSPISGHRSVSWYQQTPGQGLQFLFEYFSETQRNKGNFPGRFSGRQFSNSRSEMNVSTLELGDSALYLCASSLEIGRSDEQYFGPGTRLTVT.

The rearrangement joins TRBV11-3 to TRBJ2-1; 11 nucleotides line up with TRBD2. Trimming removed 3 bases from V and 5 bases from J; junction bases left unmatched: 12. The CDR3 is made up of 18 amino acids. Germline V CDR1 and CDR2: SGHNT, YENEEA. CDR3 DNA sequence: TGTGCCAGCAGCTTGCCAACCTTAGCGGGAGGGGTTAACAATGAGCAGTTCTTC. Its translation: CASSLPTLAGGVNNEQFF. Full variable domain (remainder filled in from reference TRBV11-3 and TRBJ2-1): EAGVVQSPRYKIIEKKQPVAFWCNPISGHNTLYWYLQNLGQGPELLIRYENEEAVDDSQLPKDRFSAERLKGVDSTLKIQPAELGDSAVYLCASSLPTLAGGVNNEQFFGPGTRLTVL.

V and J are TRBV27 and TRBJ2-1, with 7 bases that match TRBD2. The CDR3 consists of 15 residues. Per the germline V gene, CDR1 is MNHEY and CDR2 is SMNVEV (reference sequence). The ends lost 1 base at V and 3 bases at J; junction bases unmatched: 3. CDR3 protein: CASSLLGGFYNEQFF. Here the CDR3 DNA reads TGTGCCAGCAGTTTATTGGGGGGGTTCTACAATGAGCAGTTCTTC.

The chain has TRBV30 and TRBJ2-6, with 11 bases aligning to TRBD1. With V trimmed by 7 bases and J by 3 bases, 5 bases remained unmatched. The CDR3 is 15 amino acids. CDR1 and CDR2 (germline): GTSNPN, SVGIG (reference sequence). The CDR3 reads CAYGQGARGANVLTF. The DNA of the CDR3 is TGTGCCTACGGACAGGGGGCGCGTGGGGCCAACGTCCTGACTTTC.

This sequence joins TRBV18 and TRBJ1-2; no definite D call. The CDR3 length is 15 residues. Deletions cut 0 bases from V and 2 bases from J, with 10 bases between. Germline CDR1 is KGHSH and CDR2 is LQKENI. The CDR3 sequence: CASSPPLEANYGYTF. Written as DNA, the CDR3 is TGTGCCAGCTCACCACCGTTAGAGGCCAACTATGGCTACACCTTC.